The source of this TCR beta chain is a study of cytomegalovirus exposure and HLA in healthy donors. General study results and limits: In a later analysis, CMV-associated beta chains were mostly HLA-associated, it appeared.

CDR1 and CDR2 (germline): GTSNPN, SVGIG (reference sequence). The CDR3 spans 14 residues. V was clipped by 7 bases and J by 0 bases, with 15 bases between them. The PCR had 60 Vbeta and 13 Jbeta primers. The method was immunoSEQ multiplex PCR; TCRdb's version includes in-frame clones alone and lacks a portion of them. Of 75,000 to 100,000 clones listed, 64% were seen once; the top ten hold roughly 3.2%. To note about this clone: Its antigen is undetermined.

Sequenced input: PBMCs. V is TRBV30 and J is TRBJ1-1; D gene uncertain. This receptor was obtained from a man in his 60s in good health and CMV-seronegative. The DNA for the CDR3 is TGTGCCTTTTTCTCTACTGAAATGAACACTGAAGCTTTCTTT. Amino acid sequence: CAFFSTEMNTEAFF.